This T cell receptor (beta chain) was documented in a study of blood T cells in healthy people across ages (dated by TCRdb to 2015 to 2017). As for the study more broadly: In model experiments, template switching captured about one uniquely barcoded TCR beta cDNA molecule for every two T cells. Using deep sequencing normalized with unique cDNA molecular identifiers, the study measured how TCR beta repertoire diversity changes with age. The donors were divided into four age groups: young (average approximately 17 years), middle-aged (around 37), aged (roughly 66) and long-lived (about 90). Donors of different ages were randomly distributed across sequencing lanes to avoid experimental bias. The study analyzed two additional independent replicas of 1 million unique cDNA reads from the same blood draw for two donors, one aged 18 to 30 and one aged 80 or older. Results and caveats for the whole study, not just this receptor: Because profiling used bulk unsorted PBMCs, naive and antigen-experienced compartments could not be compared conclusively. The CMV infection status of donors was not known, potentially confounding age-related changes in expanded clonotypes. Total diversity estimates from one million sequenced T cells were considered lower bounds and underestimates. Compared with the aged group, the long-lived group had more naive CD4+ T cells, fewer expanded clones and increased TCR diversity, suggesting age selection. As age increased, observed TCR beta diversity per million T cells dropped in a roughly linear way, and a significant reduction was already evident by age roughly 40. Observed TCR beta diversity correlated strongly with the percentage of naive T cells measured by flow cytometry.

Library method: 5' RACE. The instrument given in TCRdb is Illumina HiSeq 2500. A second 7 to 11 cycle PCR used a sample-barcoded 5' primer and a J-beta primer mix. Each TCR beta cDNA molecule received a unique molecular identifier from a template-switch 5' adaptor carrying 12 random nucleotides. At least 3 million CDR3-containing paired-end reads were obtained from each sample. The Mint cDNA synthesis kit, primed by a TRBC-specific oligonucleotide, was used to synthesize first-strand cDNA from all RNA. Following uracil-DNA glycosylase treatment, a first 18-cycle PCR with universal primers M1SS and BC2_uni_R was performed on all cDNA. In the original analysis: For normalization, 1 million high-quality reads were randomly selected from each sample, with every read carrying a distinct molecular identifier. Reads sharing molecular identifiers were discarded rather than binned into consensus sequences. CDR3 identification, clonotype clustering and error correction used MiTCR with a Q25 quality threshold and the strictest error-elimination algorithm. A nonparametric unseen species model with Euler transformation was used to estimate lower-bound total TCR beta diversity. TCRdb ran its own pipeline on the public reads, namely fastp trimming at Q25 and MiXCR clone calling, and kept in-frame beta chains. A single entry per CDR3 protein holds the most common genes and DNA from its merged rows. What appears here as the V and J calls and clone size reflects TCRdb's work, not the paper's. For this sample there are around 600,000 distinct CDR3 sequences; roughly 48% appear just once. Roughly 24% of the sample lies in the top ten.

V is reduced by 2 bases and J by 1 base, leaving a spacing of 10 bases between them. Inclusive of the bounding cysteine and phenylalanine, the CDR3 is 14 residues long. Only the CDR3 DNA is retained, 42 bases long and in frame from the first base. The germline V gene provides CDR1 SQVTM and CDR2 ANQGSEA. The donors were some 39 Caucasian individuals from Russia, aged 6 to 90 years, who were systemically healthy. Each donor gave 8.5 to 10 milliliters of peripheral blood, collected into EDTA-treated Vacutainer tubes. Ficoll-Paque density-gradient centrifugation was used to isolate PBMCs, with at least 7 million per sample. Total RNA was extracted from PBMCs with Trizol reagent, with at least 5.5 micrograms obtained per sample. For every donor, an aliquot of PBMCs went through flow cytometry to measure the percentages of naive CD45RAhigh/CD27high T cells. With regard to this clonotype: Its target antigen remains unknown. Base-call qualities are not available, and no considerably larger clone is one nucleotide away.

Here the chain combines TRBV29-1 and TRBJ2-3; no D gene is confidently identified. This clonotype originated in a man older than 75 in good health. Sequenced sample: blood. In nucleotides, the sequence is TGCAGCGTTGAATACATGTGGGGCACAGATACGCAGTATTTT. This yields the protein CSVEYMWGTDTQYF.